Listed here are 12 T cell receptor beta chains from one sample, sequenced in a study of blood T cell repertoires in COVID-19. Sequencing was performed with immunoSEQ multiplex PCR; in TCRdb, only in-frame clones are kept and a portion is missing. The profile shows about 330,000 clones, approximately 90% of them singletons. The sequenced sample was peripheral blood. All receptors derive from a woman aged 45 to 65 with active or convalescent COVID-19.

The rearrangement uses TRBV5-6 and TRBJ1-5; TRBD1 might be the D (6 bases). CDR3 length: 16 amino acids. Trimming took off 5 bases at V and 5 bases at J, with 20 bases between the two ends. The germline CDR1 and CDR2 sequences are SGHDT and YYEEEE. As DNA, the CDR3 is TGTGCCAGCAGTGGGCCAGGGGATGTCTTCGATCAGCCCCAGCATTTT. This translates into CASSGPGDVFDQPQHF.

CDR3 in DNA: TGTGCCAGCAGCTTAGGGGACAGGGGTAGGAACACTGAAGCTTTCTTT. Protein product: CASSLGDRGRNTEAFF. V and J are TRBV7-9 and TRBJ1-1, with 10 positions matching TRBD1. This CDR3 comprises 16 residues. Per germline, CDR1 SEHNR and CDR2 FQNEAQ (reference sequence). Trimming cost V 1 base and J 1 base; bases outside gene matches: 3.

The chain is built from TRBV24-1 and TRBJ1-2; possible D gene TRBD1, 5 bases. The CDR3 has 16 amino acids. Germline V lookup: CDR1 KGHDR, CDR2 SFDVKD. V lost 4 bases and J lost 1, with 15 bases in between. CDR3 sequence (DNA): TGTGCCACCAGTGACCAACCCACGGGGGTTAACTATGGCTACACCTTC. Translating gives CATSDQPTGVNYGYTF.

The chain employs TRBV7-2 and TRBJ2-4, with D perhaps TRBD1 (5 bases). V lost 5 bases and J lost 4, with 18 bases in between. The length of the CDR3 is 16 residues. The germline V gene encodes CDR1 SGHTA and CDR2 FQGNSA. Here the CDR3 reads CASSALIHTGKNIQYF. In DNA, the CDR3 is TGTGCCAGCAGCGCACTAATCCACACAGGAAAAAACATTCAGTACTTC. The full variable domain, with the rest looked up from reference TRBV7-2 and TRBJ2-4, is GAGVSQSPSNKVTEKGKDVELRCDPISGHTALYWYRQSLGQGLEFLIYFQGNSAPDKSGLPSDRFSAERTGGSVSTLTIQRTQQEDSAVYLCASSALIHTGKNIQYFGAGTRLSVL.

This rearrangement joins TRBV6-5 to TRBJ1-2; TRBD1 aligns across 8 bases. Germline assignment: CDR1 MNHEY and CDR2 SVGAGI. V shed 5 bases, J shed 4 bases, and the junction held 9 bases outside the gene matches. The CDR3 covers 15 residues. CDR3 amino acids: CASSTGQGRTYGYTF. As DNA, the CDR3 is TGTGCCAGCAGTACCGGACAGGGTAGGACCTATGGCTACACCTTC.

This sequence joins TRBV5-4 and TRBJ1-1, with D uncertain. CDR3 length equals 14 residues. Germline CDR1 and CDR2: SGHNT and YYREEE (reference sequence). V was shortened by 5 bases and J by 0 bases, with 11 bases between the two germline ends. CDR3 loop: CASSLVGVNTEAFF. The DNA of the CDR3 is TGTGCCAGCAGTCTTGTCGGTGTGAACACTGAAGCTTTCTTT.

V usage is TRBV2 and J usage is TRBJ2-5; 11 bases are a match to TRBD2. Germline V gene data show CDR1 as SNHLY and CDR2 as FYNNEI. The V gene end was trimmed by 2 bases and the J gene end by 2 bases; junction bases not matched to a gene: 4. The CDR3 covers 16 residues. In DNA form, the CDR3 reads TGTGCCAGCAGTGAACAGGGACTAGCGGTACAAGAGACCCAGTACTTC. This encodes CASSEQGLAVQETQYF.

The V call is TRBV18, the J call TRBJ2-1; the match to TRBD2 covers 7 bases. Trimming removed 4 bases from V and 5 bases from J; junction bases left unmatched: 2. Germline loops: CDR1 KGHSH, CDR2 LQKENI. The CDR3 length is 13 residues. The CDR3 loop is CASSRAGDNEQFF. The DNA for the CDR3 is TGTGCCAGCTCACGGGCGGGGGACAATGAGCAGTTCTTC.

Worth noting for this clone: This same CDR3 is encoded by further DNA sequences in the sample. The chain carries TRBV7-3 and TRBJ2-2; TRBD2 agrees at 9 bases. Germline V gene lookup returns CDR1 SGHTA and CDR2 FQGTGA. The V segment lost 5 bases and the J segment 4 bases; nucleotides outside the gene matches: 14. CDR3 length: 18 residues. In DNA, the CDR3 is TGTGCCAGCAGCCCGCGAGGGCGGGGGGGCCGCGGCACCGGGGAGCTGTTTTTT. This gives the protein CASSPRGRGGRGTGELFF.

Details on this clone: Distinct nucleotide sequences in the sample also encode this CDR3. The chain has TRBV18 and TRBJ1-1; 8 nucleotides agree with TRBD1. This CDR3 is built from 14 residues. Germline values: CDR1 KGHSH, CDR2 LQKENI. The V and J ends lost 4 bases and 1 base, in that order; junction bases with no gene match: 2. CDR3: CASSLDRGNTEAFF. The CDR3 coding sequence is TGTGCCAGCTCACTCGACAGGGGGAACACTGAAGCTTTCTTT.

J is TRBJ1-5 and V is TRBV6-2 or TRBV6-3; the D is unclear. This CDR3 contains 16 residues. CDR1 MNHEY and CDR2 SVGEGT come from the germline V gene. V shed 5 bases and J shed 0 bases, with 14 bases lying between them. The CDR3 loop is CASSRETTYSNQPQHF. CDR3 bases: TGTGCCAGCAGTCGGGAGACCACTTATAGCAATCAGCCCCAGCATTTT.

The chain uses TRBV5-1 and TRBJ1-2; D not resolved. V lost 0 bases and J 3 bases, leaving 9 bases between the germline ends. The CDR3 consists of 14 residues. Germline V lookup: CDR1 SGHRS, CDR2 YFSETQ. The CDR3 region is CASSLARNDYGYTF. CDR3 coding DNA: TGCGCCAGCAGCTTGGCCAGGAACGACTATGGCTACACCTTC.